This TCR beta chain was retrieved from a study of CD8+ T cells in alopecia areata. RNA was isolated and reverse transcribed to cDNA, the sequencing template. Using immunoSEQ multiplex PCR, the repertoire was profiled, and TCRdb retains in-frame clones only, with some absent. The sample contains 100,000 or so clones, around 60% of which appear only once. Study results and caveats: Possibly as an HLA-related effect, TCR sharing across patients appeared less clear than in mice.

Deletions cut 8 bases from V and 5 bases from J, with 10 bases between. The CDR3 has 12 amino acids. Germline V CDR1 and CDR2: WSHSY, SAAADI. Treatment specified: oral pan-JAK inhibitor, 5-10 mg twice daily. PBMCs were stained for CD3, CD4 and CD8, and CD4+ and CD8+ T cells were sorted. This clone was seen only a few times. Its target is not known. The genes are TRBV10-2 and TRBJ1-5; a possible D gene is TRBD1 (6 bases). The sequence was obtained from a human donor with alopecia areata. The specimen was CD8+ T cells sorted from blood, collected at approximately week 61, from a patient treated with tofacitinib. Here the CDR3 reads CASSQGYQPQHF. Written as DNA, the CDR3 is TGCGCCAGCTCACAGGGTTATCAGCCCCAGCATTTT.